In its sample, the clone carrying this T cell receptor (beta chain) was seen many times. What it recognizes is unknown. Amplified TCR beta CDR3 regions came from RNA transcripts. HTBI primers were the set used in a first-round RT-PCR of the TCR CDR3. Using its own MiXCR run on the multiplex PCR reads, TCRdb lists one record per CDR3 protein. The sample has hundreds of thousands of distinct CDR3 sequences; 16% are singletons. These data belong to a study of T cells in Graves' hyperthyroidism and ophthalmopathy. Study results and caveats: In blood, most of the thyroid clonotypes expanded above 0.001 were also present.

Lactation, pregnancy, other autoimmune disease or uncontrolled infection excluded patients. The PBMCs studied were ones that came from around 10 ml fresh peripheral blood. Germline V gene data show CDR1 as DFQATT and CDR2 as SNEGSKA (reference sequence). The CDR3 contains 15 residues. Between the trimmed V and J ends, which lost 0 bases and 4 bases, there was a span of 16 bases. The V call is TRBV20-1, the J call TRBJ2-7; D may be TRBD1 or TRBD2 (5 bases each). Sequenced input: blood. This TCR derives from a middle-aged woman with Graves' ophthalmopathy. DNA of the CDR3: TGCAGTGCTAGAGATTTTGGGGGTACAGATTACGAGCAGTACTTC. Its translation: CSARDFGGTDYEQYF.